This TCR beta chain was captured in a study of T cell repertoires and HLA-DP antigens. Regarding this clone: Its specificity is not known.

Some clones are missing from TCRdb's copy, which holds only in-frame ones; the method was immunoSEQ multiplex PCR. The data show approximately 86,000 clones, with about 89% seen just once and about 1.7% held by the top ten. Germline CDR1 MGHRA, CDR2 YSYEKL. Between the trimmed V and J ends, which lost 1 base and 2 bases, there was a span of 12 bases. The CDR3 length is 15 residues. Material for sequencing was CD4+ T cells from PBMCs. The TCR comes from a man aged 50 to 60 in good health and CMV-seronegative. The chain recombines TRBV4-1 with TRBJ2-7; D is possibly TRBD2 (5 bases). CDR3 residues: CASSQAPGYPYEQYF. The CDR3 nucleotides are TGCGCCAGCAGCCAAGCCCCGGGATACCCCTACGAGCAGTACTTC.